This TCR beta chain was sequenced during a study of T cell changes during pregnancy in multiple sclerosis. The ends lost 10 bases at V and 4 bases at J; junction bases unmatched: 7. From germline, CDR1 is LNHDA and CDR2 SQIVND (reference sequence). The CDR3 loop spans 13 amino acids. Clones were read by immunoSEQ multiplex PCR, and TCRdb kept only the in-frame ones, dropping some. The repertoire includes approximately 97,000 clones, about nine tenths of them detected once, and about 1.6% sits in the top ten. The source of this sequence is a female donor in good health, enrolled as a control in a pregnancy study. V usage is TRBV19 and J usage is TRBJ1-3; TRBD1 agrees at 7 bases. The source material was peripheral blood, sampled after pregnancy. The CDR3 DNA follows: TGTGCCACCACAGGGGTAAAGGGAAACACCATATATTTT. This translates into CATTGVKGNTIYF.